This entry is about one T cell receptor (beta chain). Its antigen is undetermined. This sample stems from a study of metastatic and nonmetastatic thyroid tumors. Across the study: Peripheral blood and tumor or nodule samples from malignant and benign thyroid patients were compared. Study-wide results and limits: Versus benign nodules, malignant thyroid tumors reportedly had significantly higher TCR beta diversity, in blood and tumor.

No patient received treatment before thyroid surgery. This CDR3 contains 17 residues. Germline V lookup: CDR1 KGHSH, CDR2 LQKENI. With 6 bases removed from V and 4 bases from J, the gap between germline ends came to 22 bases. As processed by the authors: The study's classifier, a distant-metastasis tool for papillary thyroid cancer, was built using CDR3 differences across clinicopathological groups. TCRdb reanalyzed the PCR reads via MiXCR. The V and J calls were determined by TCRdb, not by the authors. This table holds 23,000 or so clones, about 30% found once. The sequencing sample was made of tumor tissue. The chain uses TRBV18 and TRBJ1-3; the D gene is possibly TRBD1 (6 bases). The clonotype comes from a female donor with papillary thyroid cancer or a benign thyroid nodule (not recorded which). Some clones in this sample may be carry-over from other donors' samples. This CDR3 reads CASSQNEAGTSGNTIYF. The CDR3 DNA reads TGTGCCAGCTCTCAAAATGAGGCCGGGACATCCGGAAACACCATATATTTT.